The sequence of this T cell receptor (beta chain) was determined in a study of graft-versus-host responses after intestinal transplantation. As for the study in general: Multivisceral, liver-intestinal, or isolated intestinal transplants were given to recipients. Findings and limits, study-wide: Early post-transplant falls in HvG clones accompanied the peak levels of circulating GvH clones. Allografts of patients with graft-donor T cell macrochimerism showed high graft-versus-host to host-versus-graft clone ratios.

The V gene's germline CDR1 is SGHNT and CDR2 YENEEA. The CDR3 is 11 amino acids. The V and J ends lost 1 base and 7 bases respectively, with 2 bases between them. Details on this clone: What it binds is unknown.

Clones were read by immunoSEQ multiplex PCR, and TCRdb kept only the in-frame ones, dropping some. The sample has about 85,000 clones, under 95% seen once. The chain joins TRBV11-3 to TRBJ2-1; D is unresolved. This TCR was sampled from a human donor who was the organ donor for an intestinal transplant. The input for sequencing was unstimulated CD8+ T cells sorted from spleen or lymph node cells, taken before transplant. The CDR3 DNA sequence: TGTGCCAGCAGCTTAGCTAATGAGCAGTTCTTC. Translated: CASSLANEQFF.